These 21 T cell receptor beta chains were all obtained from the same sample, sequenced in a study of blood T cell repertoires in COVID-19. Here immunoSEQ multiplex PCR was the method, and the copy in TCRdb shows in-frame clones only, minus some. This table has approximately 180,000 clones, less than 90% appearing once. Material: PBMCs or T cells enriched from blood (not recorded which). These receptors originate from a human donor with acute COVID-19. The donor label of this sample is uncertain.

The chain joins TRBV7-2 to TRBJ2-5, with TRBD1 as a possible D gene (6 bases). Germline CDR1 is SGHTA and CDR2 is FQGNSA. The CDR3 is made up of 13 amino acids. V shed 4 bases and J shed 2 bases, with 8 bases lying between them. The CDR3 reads CASSWDNQETQYF. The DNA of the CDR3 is TGTGCCAGCAGCTGGGACAATCAAGAGACCCAGTACTTC.

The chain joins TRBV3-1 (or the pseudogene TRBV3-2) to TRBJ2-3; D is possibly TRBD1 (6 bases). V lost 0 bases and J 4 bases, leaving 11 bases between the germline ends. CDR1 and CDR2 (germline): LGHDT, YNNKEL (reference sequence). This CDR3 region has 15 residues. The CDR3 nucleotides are TGTGCCAGCAGCCAAGATGCCAGGGGTGCAGATACGCAGTATTTT. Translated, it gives CASSQDARGADTQYF.

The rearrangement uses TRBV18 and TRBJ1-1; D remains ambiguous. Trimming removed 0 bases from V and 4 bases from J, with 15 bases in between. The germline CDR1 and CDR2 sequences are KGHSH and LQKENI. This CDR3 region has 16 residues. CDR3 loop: CASSPPVSGWGTEAFF. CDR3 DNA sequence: TGTGCCAGCTCACCACCAGTCTCGGGATGGGGCACTGAAGCTTTCTTT.

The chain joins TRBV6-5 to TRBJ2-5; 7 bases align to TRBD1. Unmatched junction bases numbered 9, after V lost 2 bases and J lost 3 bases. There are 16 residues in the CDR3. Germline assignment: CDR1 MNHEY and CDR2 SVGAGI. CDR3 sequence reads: CASSYAGQALKETQYF. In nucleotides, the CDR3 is TGTGCCAGCAGTTACGCCGGACAGGCTCTCAAAGAGACCCAGTACTTC.

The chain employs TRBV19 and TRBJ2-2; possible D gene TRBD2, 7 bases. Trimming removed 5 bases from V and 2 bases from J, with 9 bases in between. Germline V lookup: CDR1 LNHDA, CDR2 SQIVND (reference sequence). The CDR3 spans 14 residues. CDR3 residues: CASSAGANTGELFF. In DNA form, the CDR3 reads TGTGCCAGTAGTGCGGGGGCCAACACCGGGGAGCTGTTTTTT. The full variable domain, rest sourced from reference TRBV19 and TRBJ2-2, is DGGITQSPKYLFRKEGQNVTLSCEQNLNHDAMYWYRQDPGQGLRLIYYSQIVNDFQKGDIAEGYSVSREKKESFPLTVTSAQKNPTAFYLCASSAGANTGELFFGEGSRLTVL.

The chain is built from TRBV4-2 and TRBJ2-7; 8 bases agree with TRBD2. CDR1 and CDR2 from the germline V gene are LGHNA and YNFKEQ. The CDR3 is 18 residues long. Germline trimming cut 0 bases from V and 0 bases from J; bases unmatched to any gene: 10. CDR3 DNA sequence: TGTGCCAGCAGCCAAGAGGGGAGGGGCGGGGGGTTCTCCTACGAGCAGTACTTC. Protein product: CASSQEGRGGGFSYEQYF.

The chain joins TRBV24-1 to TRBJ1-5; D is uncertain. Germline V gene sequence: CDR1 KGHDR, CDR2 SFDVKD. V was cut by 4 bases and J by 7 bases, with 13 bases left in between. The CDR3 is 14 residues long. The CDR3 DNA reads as TGTGCCACCAGTGACAACTATGTCTACCAGCCCCAGCATTTT. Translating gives CATSDNYVYQPQHF.

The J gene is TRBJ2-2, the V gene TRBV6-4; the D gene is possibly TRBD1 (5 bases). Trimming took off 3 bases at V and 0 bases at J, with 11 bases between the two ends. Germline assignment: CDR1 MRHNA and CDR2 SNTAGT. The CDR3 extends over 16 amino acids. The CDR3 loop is CASSDRGSPNTGELFF. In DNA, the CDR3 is TGTGCCAGCAGTGATAGGGGTAGCCCGAACACCGGGGAGCTGTTTTTT.

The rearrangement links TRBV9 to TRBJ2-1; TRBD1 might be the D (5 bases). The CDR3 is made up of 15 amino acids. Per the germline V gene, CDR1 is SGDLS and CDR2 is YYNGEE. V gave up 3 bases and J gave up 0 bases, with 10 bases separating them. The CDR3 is CASSEDISSYNEQFF. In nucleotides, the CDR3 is TGTGCCAGCAGCGAGGACATCAGCTCCTACAATGAGCAGTTCTTC.

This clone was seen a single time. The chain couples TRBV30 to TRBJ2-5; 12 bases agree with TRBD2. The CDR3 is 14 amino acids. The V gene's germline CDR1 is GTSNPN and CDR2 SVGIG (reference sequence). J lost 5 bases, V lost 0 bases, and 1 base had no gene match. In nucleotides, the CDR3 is TGTGCCTGGAGTGTTCTAGCGGGAGGGGAGACCCAGTACTTC. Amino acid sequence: CAWSVLAGGETQYF.

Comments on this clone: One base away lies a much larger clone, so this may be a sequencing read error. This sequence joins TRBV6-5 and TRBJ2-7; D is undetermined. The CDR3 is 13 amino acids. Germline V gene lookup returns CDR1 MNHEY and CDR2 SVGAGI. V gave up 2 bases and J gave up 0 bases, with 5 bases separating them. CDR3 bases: TGTGCCAGCAGTTACGAGAGCTCCTACGAGCAGTACTTC. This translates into CASSYESSYEQYF.

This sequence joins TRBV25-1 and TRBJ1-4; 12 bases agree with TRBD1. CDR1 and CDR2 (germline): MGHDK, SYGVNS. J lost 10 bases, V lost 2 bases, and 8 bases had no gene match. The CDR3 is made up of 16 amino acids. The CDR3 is CASSERHGTGGGKLFF. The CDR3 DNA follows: TGTGCCAGCAGTGAACGACATGGGACAGGGGGCGGAAAACTGTTTTTT.

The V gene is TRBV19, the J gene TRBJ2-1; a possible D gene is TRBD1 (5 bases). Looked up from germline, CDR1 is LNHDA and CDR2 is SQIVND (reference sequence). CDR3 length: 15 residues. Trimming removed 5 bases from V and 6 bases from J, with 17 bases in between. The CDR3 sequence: CASSLLGARGNEQFF. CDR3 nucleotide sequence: TGTGCCAGTAGTCTCCTTGGGGCGCGTGGCAATGAGCAGTTCTTC.

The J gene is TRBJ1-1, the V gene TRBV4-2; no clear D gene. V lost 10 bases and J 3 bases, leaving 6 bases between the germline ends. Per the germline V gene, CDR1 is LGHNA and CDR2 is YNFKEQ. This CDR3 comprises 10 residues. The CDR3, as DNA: TGTGCCACCTACCACACTGAAGCTTTCTTT. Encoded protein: CATYHTEAFF.

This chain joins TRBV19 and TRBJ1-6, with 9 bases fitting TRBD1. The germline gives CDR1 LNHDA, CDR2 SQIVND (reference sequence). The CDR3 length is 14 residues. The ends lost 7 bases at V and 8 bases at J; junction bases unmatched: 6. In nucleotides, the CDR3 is TGTGCCAGTACCCGGACAGGGGTGGATTCACCCCTCCACTTT. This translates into CASTRTGVDSPLHF.

The CDR3 DNA sequence: TGTGCCAGCAGCCAACGAGCACAGAAGAACACTGAAGCTTTCTTT. This gives the protein CASSQRAQKNTEAFF. The chain is built from TRBV3-1 (or the pseudogene TRBV3-2) and TRBJ1-1; no clear D gene. This CDR3 is 15 amino acids long. Germline CDR1 is LGHDT and CDR2 is YNNKEL (reference sequence). Trimming removed 2 bases from V and 1 base from J, with 11 bases in between.

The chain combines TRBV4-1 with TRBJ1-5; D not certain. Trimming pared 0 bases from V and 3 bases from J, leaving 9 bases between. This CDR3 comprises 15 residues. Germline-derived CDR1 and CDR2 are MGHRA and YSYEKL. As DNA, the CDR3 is TGCGCCAGCAGCCAAGATCGCCGGGTCAATCAGCCCCAGCATTTT. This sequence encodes CASSQDRRVNQPQHF.

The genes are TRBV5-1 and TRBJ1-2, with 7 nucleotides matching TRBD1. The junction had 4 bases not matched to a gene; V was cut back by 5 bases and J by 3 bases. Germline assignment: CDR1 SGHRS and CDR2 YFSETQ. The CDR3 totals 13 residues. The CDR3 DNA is TGCGCCAGCAGACCCACAGGGGACTATGGCTACACCTTC. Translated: CASRPTGDYGYTF.

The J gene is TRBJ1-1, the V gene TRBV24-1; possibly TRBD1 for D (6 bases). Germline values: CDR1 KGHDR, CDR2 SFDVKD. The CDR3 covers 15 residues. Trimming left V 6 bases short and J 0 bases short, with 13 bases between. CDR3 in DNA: TGTGCCACCAGTTCGGGACATATCATGAACACTGAAGCTTTCTTT. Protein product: CATSSGHIMNTEAFF.

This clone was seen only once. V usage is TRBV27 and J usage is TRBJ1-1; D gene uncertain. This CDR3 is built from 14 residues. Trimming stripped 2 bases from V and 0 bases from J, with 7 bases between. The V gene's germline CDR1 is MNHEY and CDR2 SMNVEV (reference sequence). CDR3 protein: CASSLNRLNTEAFF. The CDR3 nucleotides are TGTGCCAGCAGTTTAAACCGGTTGAACACTGAAGCTTTCTTT.

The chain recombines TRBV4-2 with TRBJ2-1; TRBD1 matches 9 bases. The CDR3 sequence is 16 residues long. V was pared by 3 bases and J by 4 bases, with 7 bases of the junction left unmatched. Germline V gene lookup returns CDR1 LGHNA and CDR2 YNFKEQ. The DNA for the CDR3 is TGTGCCAGCAGCCATTCTGGACAGGGGTCATACAATGAGCAGTTCTTC. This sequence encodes CASSHSGQGSYNEQFF.